What follows are 3 T cell receptor beta chains derived from one specimen sequenced in a study of blood T cell repertoires in COVID-19. Here immunoSEQ multiplex PCR was the method, and the copy in TCRdb shows in-frame clones only, minus some. This table holds about 140,000 clones, about four fifths found once. Sample: peripheral blood. Receptors originate from a human donor in a cohort sampled during active COVID-19.

The chain links TRBV27 to TRBJ2-3, with TRBD2 matching 10 bases. CDR1 and CDR2 (germline): MNHEY, SMNVEV (reference sequence). The CDR3 covers 14 residues. Germline trimming cut 8 bases from V and 6 bases from J; bases unmatched to any gene: 8. This chain's CDR3 is CASSLGLAKDTQYF. The CDR3 bases are TGTGCCAGCTCCCTGGGACTAGCGAAGGATACGCAGTATTTT.

There are a few counts of this clone. The chain couples TRBV20-1 to TRBJ2-7, with D perhaps matching TRBD2 (5 bases). This CDR3 comprises 11 residues. V dropped 3 bases and J dropped 5 bases, with 8 bases sitting between them. Per the germline V gene, CDR1 is DFQATT and CDR2 is SNEGSKA (reference sequence). The CDR3 bases are TGCAGTGCTAGTGCCGGGAACGAGCAGTACTTC. Its protein is CSASAGNEQYF.

This clone was seen once. The CDR3 nucleotides are TGTGCCAGCAGCGATGGGGGAGGGAACCAAGAGACCCAGTACTTC. Residues: CASSDGGGNQETQYF. The genes are TRBV5-4 and TRBJ2-5; 7 bases are shared with TRBD2. The germline CDR1 and CDR2 sequences are SGHNT and YYREEE (reference sequence). With 4 bases clipped from V and 0 bases from J, the junction kept 6 bases outside the gene matches. The CDR3 is 15 residues long. The whole variable domain, filled in from reference TRBV5-4 and TRBJ2-5, reads ETGVTQSPTHLIKTRGQQVTLRCSSQSGHNTVSWYQQALGQGPQFIFQYYREEENGRGNFPPRFSGLQFPNYSSELNVNALELDDSALYLCASSDGGGNQETQYFGPGTRLLVL.